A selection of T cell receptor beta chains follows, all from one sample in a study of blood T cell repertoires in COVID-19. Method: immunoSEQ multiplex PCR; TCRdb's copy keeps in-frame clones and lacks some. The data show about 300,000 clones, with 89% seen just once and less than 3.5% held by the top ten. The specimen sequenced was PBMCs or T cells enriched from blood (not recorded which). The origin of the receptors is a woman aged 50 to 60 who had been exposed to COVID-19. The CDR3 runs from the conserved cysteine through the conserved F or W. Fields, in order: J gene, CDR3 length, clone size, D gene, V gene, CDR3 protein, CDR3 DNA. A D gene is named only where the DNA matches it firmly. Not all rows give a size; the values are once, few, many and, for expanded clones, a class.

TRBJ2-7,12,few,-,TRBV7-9,CASSFSDYEQYF,TGTGCCAGCAGCTTTTCAGACTACGAGCAGTACTTC
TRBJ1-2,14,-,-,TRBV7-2,CASSLNPYFNGYTF,TGTGCCAGCAGCTTAAATCCCTACTTCAATGGCTACACCTTC
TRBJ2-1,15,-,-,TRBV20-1,CSASDSGLISNEQFF,TGCAGTGCTAGTGATTCGGGACTCATCTCGAATGAGCAGTTCTTC
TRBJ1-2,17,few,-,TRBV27,CASSLSPPAQGRYGYTF,TGTGCCAGCAGTTTATCTCCCCCGGCTCAGGGTCGCTATGGCTACACCTTC
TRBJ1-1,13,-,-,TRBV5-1,CASRGGDNTEAFF,TGCGCCAGCCGTGGTGGAGACAACACTGAAGCTTTCTTT
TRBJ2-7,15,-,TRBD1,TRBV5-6,CASSWGTGASYEQYF,TGTGCCAGCAGCTGGGGGACAGGTGCCTCCTACGAGCAGTACTTC
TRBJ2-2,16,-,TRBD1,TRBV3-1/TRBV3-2,CASSQEGQGNTGELFF,TGTGCCAGCAGCCAAGAGGGACAGGGTAACACCGGGGAGCTGTTTTTT
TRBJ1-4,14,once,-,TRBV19,CASSPAGGYEKLFF,TGTGCCAGTAGCCCGGCGGGGGGGTATGAAAAACTGTTTTTT
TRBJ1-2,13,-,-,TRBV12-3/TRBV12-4,CASSLGQFYGYTF,TGTGCCAGCAGTTTAGGACAGTTCTATGGCTACACCTTC
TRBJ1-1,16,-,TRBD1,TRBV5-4,CASSPSTGGLNTEAFF,TGTGCCAGCAGCCCTTCGACAGGGGGTCTGAACACTGAAGCTTTCTTT
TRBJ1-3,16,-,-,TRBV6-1,CASSDYFGGAGNTIYF,TGTGCCAGCAGTGATTATTTTGGCGGAGCTGGAAACACCATATATTTT
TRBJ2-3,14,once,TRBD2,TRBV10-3,CAIRTSGGADTQYF,TGTGCCATCAGGACTAGCGGGGGTGCAGATACGCAGTATTTT